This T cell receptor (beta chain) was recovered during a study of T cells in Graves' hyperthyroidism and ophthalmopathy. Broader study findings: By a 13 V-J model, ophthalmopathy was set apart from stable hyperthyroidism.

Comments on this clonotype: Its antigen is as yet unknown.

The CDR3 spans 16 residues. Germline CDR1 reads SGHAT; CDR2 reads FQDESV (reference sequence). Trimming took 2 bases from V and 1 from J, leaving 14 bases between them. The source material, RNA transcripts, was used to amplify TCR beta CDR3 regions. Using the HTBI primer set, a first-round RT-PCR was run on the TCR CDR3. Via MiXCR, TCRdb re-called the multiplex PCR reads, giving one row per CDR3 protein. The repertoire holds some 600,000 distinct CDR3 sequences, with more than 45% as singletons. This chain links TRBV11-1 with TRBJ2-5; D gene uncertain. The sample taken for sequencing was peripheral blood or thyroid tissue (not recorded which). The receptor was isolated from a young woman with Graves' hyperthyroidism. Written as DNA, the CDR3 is TGTGCCAGCAGCTTACATTACTTTACAGCCCAAGAGACCCAGTACTTC. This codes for CASSLHYFTAQETQYF.